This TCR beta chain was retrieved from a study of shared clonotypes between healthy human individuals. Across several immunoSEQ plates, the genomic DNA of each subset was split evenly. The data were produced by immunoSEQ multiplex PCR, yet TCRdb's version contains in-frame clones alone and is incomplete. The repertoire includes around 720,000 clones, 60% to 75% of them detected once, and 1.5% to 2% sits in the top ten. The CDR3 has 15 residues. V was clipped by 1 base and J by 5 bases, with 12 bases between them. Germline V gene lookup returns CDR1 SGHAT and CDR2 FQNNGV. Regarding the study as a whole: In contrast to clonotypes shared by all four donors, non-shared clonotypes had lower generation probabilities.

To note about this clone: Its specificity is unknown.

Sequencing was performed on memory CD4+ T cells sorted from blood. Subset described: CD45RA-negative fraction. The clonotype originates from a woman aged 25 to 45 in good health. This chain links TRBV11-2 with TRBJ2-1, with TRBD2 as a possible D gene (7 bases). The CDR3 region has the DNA TGTGCCAGCAGCTTAGCGGGGGGCCACCACAATGAGCAGTTCTTC. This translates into CASSLAGGHHNEQFF.